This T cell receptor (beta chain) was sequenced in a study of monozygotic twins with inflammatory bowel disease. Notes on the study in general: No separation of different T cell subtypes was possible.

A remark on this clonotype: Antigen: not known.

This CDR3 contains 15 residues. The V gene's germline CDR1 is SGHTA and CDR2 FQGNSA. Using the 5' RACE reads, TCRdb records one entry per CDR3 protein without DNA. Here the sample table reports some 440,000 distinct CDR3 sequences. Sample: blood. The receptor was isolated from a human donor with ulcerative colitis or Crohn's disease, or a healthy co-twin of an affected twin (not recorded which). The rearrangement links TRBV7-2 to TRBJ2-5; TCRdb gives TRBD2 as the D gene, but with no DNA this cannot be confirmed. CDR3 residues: CASSLLGGGEETQYF.